These 27 T cell receptor beta chains were all obtained from the same sample, sequenced in a study of CD8 T cells in ankylosing spondylitis. TCRdb analysed the 5' RACE reads with MiXCR anew, one entry per CDR3 protein. This table holds about 140,000 distinct CDR3 sequences, roughly 7.7% found once. Source material: synovial fluid, either unsorted or a sorted T cell fraction (not recorded which). The receptors originated from a male donor with ankylosing spondylitis.

At least ten counts were recorded for this clonotype. In DNA, the CDR3 is TGTGCCAGCAGCACGATGAGCTCTGGGGCCAACGTCCTGACTTTC. Translating gives CASSTMSSGANVLTF. The chain joins TRBV12-3 or TRBV12-4 to TRBJ2-6; no clear D gene. Between the trimmed V and J ends, which lost 6 bases and 0 bases, there was a span of 9 bases. The CDR3 contains 15 residues.

This chain joins TRBV7-2 and TRBJ2-1; D unresolved. V dropped 3 bases and J dropped 7 bases, with 16 bases sitting between them. CDR1 and CDR2 (germline): SGHTA, FQGNSA. The CDR3 extends over 15 amino acids. The CDR3 bases are TGTGCCAGCAGCTTGGCAATCCGTAGAGGAAATGAGCAGTTCTTC. Its protein is CASSLAIRRGNEQFF. Using reference TRBV7-2 and TRBJ2-1 for the parts outside the CDR3, the full variable domain is GAGVSQSPSNKVTEKGKDVELRCDPISGHTALYWYRQSLGQGLEFLIYFQGNSAPDKSGLPSDRFSAERTGGSVSTLTIQRTQQEDSAVYLCASSLAIRRGNEQFFGPGTRLTVL.

This clonotype came up a few times. This chain joins TRBV5-8 and TRBJ1-1, with a weak D call TRBD1 (6 bases). The length of the CDR3 is 14 residues. V was cut by 0 bases and J by 3 bases, with 9 bases left in between. Germline values: CDR1 SGHTS, CDR2 YDEGEE. CDR3 protein: CASSLDRVHTEAFF. Here the CDR3 DNA reads TGTGCCAGCAGCTTGGACAGGGTACACACTGAAGCTTTCTTT. The complete variable domain, with remaining parts taken from reference TRBV5-8 and TRBJ1-1, reads EAGVTQSPTHLIKTRGQQATLRCSPISGHTSVYWYQQALGLGLQFLLWYDEGEERNRGNFPPRFSGRQFPNYSSELNVNALELEDSALYLCASSLDRVHTEAFFGQGTRLTVV.

This clonotype was seen repeatedly, ten times or more. The chain employs TRBV20-1 and TRBJ1-4; the match to TRBD1 covers 11 bases. CDR3 length: 13 amino acids. CDR1 and CDR2 from the germline V gene are DFQATT and SNEGSKA (reference sequence). V was pared by 6 bases and J by 5 bases, with 2 bases of the junction left unmatched. CDR3: CSAGDRGNEKLFF. CDR3 DNA sequence: TGCAGTGCGGGGGACAGGGGGAATGAAAAACTGTTTTTT.

This clonotype was detected ten times or more. The V gene is TRBV28, the J gene TRBJ1-6; 9 positions agree with TRBD1. Unmatched junction bases numbered 6, after V lost 5 bases and J lost 7 bases. This CDR3 is 15 amino acids long. The germline V gene has CDR1 MDHEN and CDR2 SYDVKM. The CDR3: CASSPTGQGNSPLHF. In nucleotides, the CDR3 is TGTGCCAGCAGTCCTACTGGACAGGGGAATTCACCCCTCCACTTT.

This clonotype was observed many times. The CDR3 sequence: CASTSSNQPQHF. In DNA form, the CDR3 reads TGTGCCAGCACTTCATCCAATCAGCCCCAGCATTTT. The V call is TRBV28, the J call TRBJ1-5, with D hard to call. Trimming cost V 7 bases and J 3 bases, with 7 bases left between them. This CDR3 comprises 12 residues. CDR1 MDHEN and CDR2 SYDVKM come from the germline V gene.

This clonotype was counted many times. The V and J genes are TRBV2 and TRBJ2-7, with TRBD2 matching over 7 bases. After removal of 7 bases from V and 2 bases from J, the junction contained 5 bases not matched to a gene. Per the germline V gene, CDR1 is SNHLY and CDR2 is FYNNEI. This CDR3 contains 13 residues. The DNA for the CDR3 is TGTGCCAGCACCCTAACTAGCGCCTACGAGCAGTACTTC. Its protein product is CASTLTSAYEQYF.

This clonotype was seen at least ten times. This chain links TRBV5-1 with TRBJ2-3; TRBD2 matches 10 bases. This CDR3 has 16 amino acids. The germline V gene encodes CDR1 SGHRS and CDR2 YFSETQ. V shed 0 bases, J shed 5 bases, and the junction held 6 bases outside the gene matches. The CDR3 bases are TGCGCCAGCAGCTTGGTTCCAGCGGGGGGGGGAGATACGCAGTATTTT. As protein: CASSLVPAGGGDTQYF.

This clonotype was picked up many times. The gene calls are TRBV20-1 and TRBJ1-4; D is perhaps TRBD1 (6 bases). Germline-derived CDR1 and CDR2 are DFQATT and SNEGSKA (reference sequence). Between the trimmed V and J ends, which lost 6 bases and 8 bases, there was a span of 16 bases. The CDR3 length is 13 residues. The CDR3 nucleotides read TGCAGTGCAACCTCAGGGGCAGCCGAAAAACTGTTTTTT. Translating it yields CSATSGAAEKLFF.

The CDR3 DNA follows: TGTGCCAGCAGTTGGCAGGCCCTAAATGAAAAACTGTTTTTT. Amino acid sequence: CASSWQALNEKLFF. The chain combines TRBV28 with TRBJ1-4; D unclear. Between the trimmed V and J ends, which lost 4 bases and 5 bases, there was a span of 11 bases. Per the germline V gene, CDR1 is MDHEN and CDR2 is SYDVKM. The CDR3 sequence is 14 residues long.

This clonotype was counted between two and nine times. J is TRBJ1-6 and V is TRBV3-1, with TRBD1 identical over 8 bases. The CDR3 has 15 amino acids. CDR1 is LGHDT and CDR2 is YNNKEL in the germline V gene (reference sequence). V trimming: 6 bases; J trimming: 8 bases; junction bases outside the gene matches: 9. In DNA form, the CDR3 reads TGTGCCAGCAGTCCGAGACAGGGGTCGGATTCACCCCTCCACTTT. Residues: CASSPRQGSDSPLHF.

This clonotype was recorded at least ten times. The chain has TRBV7-2 and TRBJ2-2, with D possibly being TRBD1 (6 bases). V lost 5 bases, J lost 3 bases, and 16 bases lay in between. Looked up from germline, CDR1 is SGHTA and CDR2 is FQGNSA. The CDR3 is made up of 16 amino acids. CDR3 in DNA: TGTGCCAGCAGCCCACAGGGTTCGTGGGACACCGGGGAGCTGTTTTTT. Translated, it gives CASSPQGSWDTGELFF.

In this sample, this clonotype turned up many times. This chain joins TRBV27 and TRBJ2-5; 9 bases map to TRBD1. Trimming at V came to 5 bases and at J to 4 bases, leaving 2 bases not matched to a gene. This CDR3 has 13 residues. Germline V gene data show CDR1 as MNHEY and CDR2 as SMNVEV (reference sequence). CDR3 DNA: TGTGCCAGCAGTGCGACAGGGGGAGAGACCCAGTACTTC. It translates to CASSATGGETQYF.

V gene TRBV30 combines with J gene TRBJ2-5; 9 bases agree with TRBD1. V lost 0 bases and J lost 7; bases outside the gene matches: 9. Looked up from germline, CDR1 is GTSNPN and CDR2 is SVGIG (reference sequence). The CDR3 length is 15 residues. The chain's CDR3 is CAWSVETGGWGTQYF. CDR3 coding DNA: TGTGCCTGGAGTGTAGAAACAGGGGGCTGGGGGACCCAGTACTTC.

The gene calls are TRBV6-6 and TRBJ1-1; weak D call: TRBD1 (5 bases). Trimming removed 11 bases at V and 11 bases at J, with 21 bases between. This CDR3 region has 12 residues. Germline values: CDR1 MNHNY, CDR2 SVGAGI (reference sequence). CDR3 in DNA: TGTGCCGGAGCTGGGAGGGGAGGGAATGCTTTCTTT. Translation: CAGAGRGGNAFF.

This clonotype occurred a few times. The CDR3 spells CASSPRGGSDQPQHF. For the CDR3, the DNA is TGTGCCAGCTCACCGAGAGGGGGCTCGGATCAGCCCCAGCATTTT. This chain uses TRBV18 with TRBJ1-5; TRBD1 matches at 7 bases. The CDR3 consists of 15 residues. Trimming at V came to 3 bases and at J to 5 bases, leaving 7 bases not matched to a gene. CDR1 is KGHSH and CDR2 is LQKENI in the germline V gene.

This clonotype came up many times. The J gene is TRBJ2-1, the V gene TRBV4-3, with TRBD2 matching over 12 bases. V lost 0 bases and J lost 1; bases outside the gene matches: 7. CDR1 is LGHNA and CDR2 is YSLEER in the germline V gene. CDR3 size: 19 residues. The CDR3 bases are TGCGCCAGCAGCCAAGATTTAGTGCTAGCGGGAGGGTCCTACAATGAGCAGTTCTTC. This translates into CASSQDLVLAGGSYNEQFF.

This clonotype was picked up many times. The chain couples TRBV5-6 to TRBJ1-2; 7 nucleotides line up with TRBD1. Germline assignment: CDR1 SGHDT and CDR2 YYEEEE. CDR3 size: 15 residues. With V trimmed by 2 bases and J by 2 bases, 6 bases remained unmatched. The CDR3 region has the DNA TGTGCCAGCAGCTTTGGACAGGTCTTGAACTATGGCTACACCTTC. It specifies CASSFGQVLNYGYTF.

Only a few counts were recorded for this clonotype. This chain connects TRBV27 to TRBJ1-6; perhaps TRBD1 as D (5 bases). Germline V gene sequence: CDR1 MNHEY, CDR2 SMNVEV (reference sequence). V was trimmed by 1 base and J by 8 bases, leaving 15 bases between them. This CDR3 contains 16 residues. The CDR3 coding sequence is TGTGCCAGCAGTTTATTGGACACTGGAAGTGATTCACCCCTCCACTTT. Translation gives CASSLLDTGSDSPLHF.

This clonotype has at least ten counts. The chain uses TRBV7-3 and TRBJ1-1, with TRBD1 identical over 8 bases. CDR1 and CDR2 from the germline V gene are SGHTA and FQGTGA. The CDR3 has 12 residues. With 4 bases clipped from V and 9 bases from J, the junction kept 4 bases outside the gene matches. The CDR3 nucleotides are TGTGCCAGCAGCTCTGGACAGGGAAAAGCTTTCTTT. As protein: CASSSGQGKAFF.

Many counts were recorded for this clonotype. The chain is built from TRBV7-2 and TRBJ2-1; D gene unclear. CDR3 length equals 13 residues. V was pared by 1 base and J by 8 bases, with 9 bases between. Per the germline V gene, CDR1 is SGHTA and CDR2 is FQGNSA. The CDR3 sequence: CASSLGMWDEQFF. The CDR3 region has the DNA TGTGCCAGCAGCTTAGGAATGTGGGATGAGCAGTTCTTC.

This chain joins TRBV10-3 and TRBJ2-1; D is perhaps TRBD1 (6 bases). Germline assignment: CDR1 ENHRY and CDR2 SYGVKD. The V end lost 2 bases, the J end lost 1 base, and 18 bases lay between the germline ends. The CDR3 has 18 residues. The CDR3 reads CAISEPPGQRLSYNEQFF. As DNA, the CDR3 is TGTGCCATCAGTGAGCCCCCCGGACAGAGACTATCCTACAATGAGCAGTTCTTC.

The chain uses TRBV28 and TRBJ2-2; 8 bases are a match to TRBD1. The V gene's germline CDR1 is MDHEN and CDR2 SYDVKM. There are 17 residues in the CDR3. Unmatched junction bases numbered 20, after V lost 10 bases and J lost 7 bases. In nucleotides, the CDR3 is TGTGCCACCACCATAGGGCTGACAGGGGACGTTGACGGGGAGCTGTTTTTT. Its protein is CATTIGLTGDVDGELFF.

CDR3 sequence: CSARDGGAGTMNTEAFF. Written as DNA, the CDR3 is TGCAGTGCTAGAGATGGGGGGGCAGGGACTATGAACACTGAAGCTTTCTTT. The chain uses TRBV20-1 and TRBJ1-1; possible D gene TRBD1, 6 bases. Germline V gene sequence: CDR1 DFQATT, CDR2 SNEGSKA (reference sequence). This CDR3 spans 17 amino acids. The V end lost 0 bases, the J end lost 0 bases, and 17 bases lay between the germline ends.

This clonotype was counted a few times. The rearrangement links TRBV11-2 to TRBJ2-7; perhaps D is TRBD1 or TRBD2 (6 bases each). The CDR3 sequence is 12 residues long. Germline CDR1 is SGHAT and CDR2 is FQNNGV. The V end was cut by 0 bases, the J end by 12 bases, with 12 bases between. CDR3 sequence: CASSLDQGRRYF. As DNA, the CDR3 is TGTGCCAGCAGCTTAGATCAGGGGAGGCGGTACTTC.

CDR3 DNA sequence: TGCAGCGTTGAGGGGGGACGGCAGTTCATCACAGATACGCAGTATTTT. This codes for CSVEGGRQFITDTQYF. The rearrangement links TRBV29-1 to TRBJ2-3; weak D call: TRBD2 (6 bases). Germline CDR1 is SQVTM and CDR2 is ANQGSEA. Trimming took off 3 bases at V and 2 bases at J, with 18 bases between the two ends. The length of the CDR3 is 16 residues.

The genes are TRBV2 and TRBJ1-2; no clear D gene. Germline CDR1 is SNHLY and CDR2 is FYNNEI. The CDR3 sequence is 13 residues long. V lost 1 base and J lost 8, with 11 bases in between. The CDR3 loop is CASSEEGIRGYTF. The CDR3 region has the DNA TGTGCCAGCAGTGAAGAGGGAATCAGGGGCTACACCTTC.